Following are 23 T cell receptor beta chains from one sample sequenced in a study of shared clonotypes between healthy human individuals. CD45RO-negative CD8 cells positively selected for CCR7 made up the naive population, which excluded terminally differentiated effector memory CD45RA+ cells. Repertoires were generated with immunoSEQ multiplex PCR, while TCRdb's copy carries only in-frame clones and drops some. The table includes approximately 2,000,000 clones, 80% to 95% detected once. The source material was naive CD8+ T cells from PBMCs. Every receptor here comes from a young man in good health. Some clones in this sample may be carry-over from other donors' samples.

V and J are TRBV6-1 and TRBJ1-2; possible D gene TRBD1, 5 bases. The V and J ends lost 6 bases and 4 bases respectively, with 18 bases between them. CDR1 MNHNS and CDR2 SASEGT come from the germline V gene. The CDR3 is 15 residues long. The CDR3 nucleotides read TGTGCCAGCAGCGAGGGGTTCGGGGTAGGCTATGGCTACACCTTC. Translation: CASSEGFGVGYGYTF.

The rearrangement uses TRBV27 and TRBJ1-2; TRBD1 agrees at 8 bases. The CDR3 is 14 amino acids. V was pared by 4 bases and J by 6 bases, with 7 bases of the junction left unmatched. The germline CDR1 and CDR2 sequences are MNHEY and SMNVEV (reference sequence). CDR3 region: CASSYQGAMDGYTF. The DNA of the CDR3 is TGTGCCAGCAGTTATCAGGGGGCTATGGATGGCTACACCTTC.

This chain links TRBV28 with TRBJ1-5; a weak D match, TRBD1 (6 bases). The CDR3 consists of 15 residues. V dropped 7 bases and J dropped 4 bases, with 17 bases sitting between them. The germline V gene encodes CDR1 MDHEN and CDR2 SYDVKM. The CDR3 protein is CASTDYRGSNQPQHF. The CDR3 bases are TGTGCCAGCACCGATTATAGGGGGAGTAATCAGCCCCAGCATTTT. Drawing the rest from reference TRBV28 and TRBJ1-5, the complete variable domain is DVKVTQSSRYLVKRTGEKVFLECVQDMDHENMFWYRQDPGLGLRLIYFSYDVKMKEKGDIPEGYSVSREKKERFSLILESASTNQTSMYLCASTDYRGSNQPQHFGDGTRLSIL.

This sequence joins TRBV2 and TRBJ2-1; 10 bases map to TRBD2. V lost 9 bases, J lost 4 bases, and 9 bases stayed unmatched. CDR1 and CDR2 (germline): SNHLY, FYNNEI. There are 15 residues in the CDR3. The CDR3 sequence is CASPREREGYNEQFF. The CDR3 coding sequence is TGTGCCAGTCCGCGTGAGCGGGAGGGTTACAATGAGCAGTTCTTC. Filled out from reference TRBV2 and TRBJ2-1, the complete variable domain reads EPEVTQTPSHQVTQMGQEVILRCVPISNHLYFYWYRQILGQKVEFLVSFYNNEISEKSEIFDDQFSVERPDGSNFTLKIRSTKLEDSAMYFCASPREREGYNEQFFGPGTRLTVL.

The chain combines TRBV19 with TRBJ2-2, with D tentatively TRBD1 (6 bases). Between the trimmed V and J ends, which lost 2 bases and 4 bases, there was a span of 14 bases. CDR1 is LNHDA and CDR2 is SQIVND in the germline V gene (reference sequence). The length of the CDR3 is 16 residues. Here the CDR3 DNA reads TGTGCCAGTAGTATATTTCCTAACAGGGCCACCGGGGAGCTGTTTTTT. Encoded protein: CASSIFPNRATGELFF.

The gene calls are TRBV7-8 and TRBJ2-7; 14 positions match TRBD2. This CDR3 contains 17 residues. The ends lost 3 bases at V and 7 bases at J; junction bases unmatched: 11. From germline, CDR1 is SGHVS and CDR2 FQNEAQ. The CDR3 loop is CASSFNSGTSGRWEQYF. CDR3 bases: TGTGCCAGCAGCTTTAACTCCGGGACTAGCGGGAGATGGGAGCAGTACTTC.

The genes are TRBV27 and TRBJ2-1; D ambiguous. This CDR3 comprises 14 residues. V gave up 7 bases and J gave up 5 bases, with 15 bases separating them. The V gene's germline CDR1 is MNHEY and CDR2 SMNVEV (reference sequence). In nucleotides, the CDR3 is TGTGCCAGCACCCCAAGGGCACCCGACAATGAGCAGTTCTTC. Its translation: CASTPRAPDNEQFF.

A remark on this clone: Relative to the germline gene, one junction end is altered; a read error may explain this. The gene calls are TRBV6-1 and TRBJ1-1; tentatively, D is TRBD1 (5 bases). Looked up from germline, CDR1 is MNHNS and CDR2 is SASEGT. This CDR3 has 18 amino acids. For the CDR3, the DNA is TGTGCCAGCAGTCAAGCCGACAGTTTAAGGTGGATGAACACTGAAGCTTTCTTT. It codes for CASSQADSLRWMNTEAFF.

A remark on this clone: The sample carries other DNA sequences with the same CDR3. The rearrangement uses TRBV7-9 and TRBJ2-7, with unresolved D. Deletions cut 2 bases from V and 7 bases from J, with 6 bases between. Germline loops: CDR1 SEHNR, CDR2 FQNEAQ (reference sequence). The CDR3 spans 11 residues. CDR3 protein: CASSLMGEQYF. In DNA, the CDR3 is TGTGCCAGCAGCTTAATGGGGGAGCAGTACTTC.

J is TRBJ2-7 and V is TRBV7-2, with D possibly being TRBD1 (6 bases). Looked up from germline, CDR1 is SGHTA and CDR2 is FQGNSA. The CDR3 runs to 15 residues. V was cut by 2 bases and J by 3 bases, with 14 bases left in between. The CDR3 protein is CASSLSQGRHYEQYF. CDR3 in DNA: TGTGCCAGCAGCTTAAGTCAGGGGCGCCACTACGAGCAGTACTTC.

V usage is TRBV6-1 and J usage is TRBJ1-4; tentatively, D is TRBD1 (6 bases). The length of the CDR3 is 14 residues. The V end lost 4 bases, the J end lost 8 bases, and 14 bases lay between the germline ends. From germline, CDR1 is MNHNS and CDR2 SASEGT. Here the CDR3 reads CASSGVRGWEKLFF. The DNA of the CDR3 is TGTGCCAGCAGTGGAGTCAGGGGCTGGGAAAAACTGTTTTTT.

This chain uses TRBV27 with TRBJ1-2, with TRBD1 as a possible D gene (5 bases). V lost 5 bases and J lost 8, with 15 bases in between. CDR3 length: 13 amino acids. Per germline, CDR1 MNHEY and CDR2 SMNVEV (reference sequence). CDR3 DNA: TGTGCCAGCAGTCAAAATGGGGGGAGCGGCTACACCTTC. It translates to CASSQNGGSGYTF.

This clone was seen only a few times. The chain employs TRBV6-1 and TRBJ1-5, with unresolved D. V was clipped by 6 bases and J by 6 bases, with 12 bases between them. Germline CDR1 MNHNS, CDR2 SASEGT. The CDR3 spans 13 residues. The chain's CDR3 is CASRAPGGQPQHF. The CDR3 region has the DNA TGTGCCAGCAGGGCTCCCGGAGGTCAGCCCCAGCATTTT.

The chain couples TRBV7-9 to TRBJ2-2; D uncertain. The germline V gene has CDR1 SEHNR and CDR2 FQNEAQ (reference sequence). V lost 1 base, J lost 9 bases, and 15 bases lay in between. The CDR3 spans 15 residues. CDR3 in DNA: TGTGCCAGCAGCTTAGGAACAGTTGGCGTTAGGGAGCTGTTTTTT. It codes for CASSLGTVGVRELFF.

Comment on this clone: Distinct nucleotide sequences in the sample also encode this CDR3. This chain uses TRBV7-2 with TRBJ2-7; no clear D gene. This CDR3 comprises 12 residues. The germline V gene encodes CDR1 SGHTA and CDR2 FQGNSA. With 3 bases removed from V and 4 bases from J, the gap between germline ends came to 7 bases. Here the CDR3 DNA reads TGTGCCAGCAGCTTCGCTGCTTACGAGCAGTACTTC. Translated: CASSFAAYEQYF. Looking up the rest from reference TRBV7-2 and TRBJ2-7 gives the full variable domain: GAGVSQSPSNKVTEKGKDVELRCDPISGHTALYWYRQSLGQGLEFLIYFQGNSAPDKSGLPSDRFSAERTGGSVSTLTIQRTQQEDSAVYLCASSFAAYEQYFGPGTRLTVT.

In this sample, this clone turned up once. The sample carries other DNA sequences with the same CDR3. This chain uses TRBV28 with TRBJ2-7; TRBD1 aligns across 7 bases. The CDR3 consists of 14 residues. Trimming cost V 3 bases and J 2 bases; bases outside gene matches: 4. Germline V gene data show CDR1 as MDHEN and CDR2 as SYDVKM. The CDR3 DNA reads TGTGCCAGCAGTTTCGGGACAGCTACCTACGAGCAGTACTTC. Amino acid sequence: CASSFGTATYEQYF.

The genes are TRBV15 and TRBJ2-1, with 7 bases matching TRBD2. The CDR3 totals 15 residues. V was pared by 5 bases and J by 4 bases, with 8 bases of the junction left unmatched. CDR1 and CDR2 (germline): LNHNV, YYDKDF (reference sequence). This chain's CDR3 is CATSVASGGYNEQFF. The CDR3 DNA reads TGTGCCACCAGCGTGGCTAGCGGAGGTTACAATGAGCAGTTCTTC. Looking up the rest from reference TRBV15 and TRBJ2-1 gives the full variable domain: DAMVIQNPRYQVTQFGKPVTLSCSQTLNHNVMYWYQQKSSQAPKLLFHYYDKDFNNEADTPDNFQSRRPNTSFCFLDIRSPGLGDTAMYLCATSVASGGYNEQFFGPGTRLTVL.

The CDR3 DNA sequence: TGTGCCAGCAGCTCGTACAGACGGGTTGGCTACACCTTC. It encodes CASSSYRRVGYTF. V and J are TRBV11-2 and TRBJ1-2; D unresolved. Germline CDR1 and CDR2: SGHAT and FQNNGV. V was shortened by 4 bases and J by 7 bases, with 13 bases between the two germline ends. This CDR3 has 13 residues.

CDR3 amino acids: CASSEDGTPARTQYF. CDR3 DNA sequence: TGTGCCAGCAGCGAGGACGGGACTCCCGCGCGGACCCAGTACTTC. This chain joins TRBV9 and TRBJ2-5; D is possibly TRBD2 (6 bases). The length of the CDR3 is 15 residues. V gave up 3 bases and J gave up 7 bases, with 19 bases separating them. The germline CDR1 and CDR2 sequences are SGDLS and YYNGEE.

The V gene is TRBV25-1, the J gene TRBJ2-7, with D possibly called TRBD1 or TRBD2 (5 bases each). The CDR3 totals 18 residues. V dropped 4 bases and J dropped 2 bases, with 24 bases sitting between them. Germline V lookup: CDR1 MGHDK, CDR2 SYGVNS. The CDR3 region is CASSARKTWGTETYEQYF. CDR3 bases: TGTGCCAGCAGTGCAAGAAAGACCTGGGGGACGGAGACCTACGAGCAGTACTTC.

J is TRBJ1-1 and V is TRBV5-5; D is uncertain. Trimming left V 0 bases short and J 10 bases short, with 13 bases between. This CDR3 has 13 amino acids. Germline lookup yields CDR1 SGHKS and CDR2 YYEKEE (reference sequence). CDR3 DNA sequence: TGTGCCAGCAGCTTGGGTCCTTCACCGGGAGCTTTCTTT. The encoded protein is CASSLGPSPGAFF.

V usage is TRBV13 and J usage is TRBJ1-4; 8 bases agree with TRBD1. Looked up from germline, CDR1 is PRHDT and CDR2 is FYEKMQ (reference sequence). J lost 8 bases, V lost 5 bases, and 7 bases had no gene match. The CDR3 extends over 14 amino acids. For the CDR3, the DNA is TGTGCCAGCAGCCTTCGACAGGGGTCGGAAAAACTGTTTTTT. Its translation: CASSLRQGSEKLFF.

V and J are TRBV29-1 and TRBJ2-7; 8 bases are shared with TRBD1. With 7 bases clipped from V and 5 bases from J, the junction kept 4 bases outside the gene matches. Germline-derived CDR1 and CDR2 are SQVTM and ANQGSEA. The CDR3 is 11 amino acids. The CDR3 reads CSASGGHEQYF. In nucleotides, the CDR3 is TGCAGCGCGTCAGGGGGCCACGAGCAGTACTTC.